These T cell receptor beta chains were read from a single sample in a study of blood T cell repertoires in COVID-19. Libraries were prepared by immunoSEQ multiplex PCR; TCRdb keeps only in-frame clonotypes and omits some of them. The table records some 100,000 clones, around 88% of them present only once. The sequenced sample consisted of peripheral blood. All receptors derive from a man in his fifties or sixties with COVID-19, enrolled during active disease. Both conserved end residues are trimmed from each CDR3.

v_call cdr3_aa
TRBV4-1 ASSQDPGQVEAF
TRBV24-1 ATWSGTRDNQPQH
TRBV19 ASNKGAGYNEQF
TRBV28 ASSLVGRGYT
TRBV3-1/TRBV3-2 ASSTTGGTGNTIY
TRBV19 ASTESGAGADTQY
TRBV7-8 ASSFRRTVGGEQY
TRBV7-2 ASSWTSGQNTGELF
TRBV24-1 ATSDTRGPTEAF
TRBV7-8 ASSPPPGMSNSPLH
TRBV2 ASSDHSSPQY
TRBV2 ASSVDKDRPNNEQF
TRBV7-2 ASSLSRNNQPQH
TRBV11-2 ASSRAGGTQY
TRBV6-6 ASSSRREKLF
TRBV7-2 ASSFGLAGYNEQF
TRBV30 AWRPPRAGGSTEAF
TRBV27 ASSLSSAGEAF
TRBV13 ASSSKGLLTGELF
TRBV9 ASSATGQNTEAF
TRBV4-1 ASSPTEGLAGYEQY
TRBV5-1 ASSSEVTNYSPLH
TRBV12-3/TRBV12-4 ASSFRDYGYT
TRBV20-1 SASDSPSSGNTIY
TRBV28 ASSPLRGTGGIETQY
TRBV9 ASSTDGQLNSPLH
TRBV7-9 ASINRDLNYNEQF
TRBV3-1/TRBV3-2 ASSHHSSRGEKLF
TRBV18 ASSQDRNNEKLF
TRBV24-1 ATSDLREKRGQGNNEQF
TRBV7-7 ASSPSQGALDWPYEQY
TRBV6-2/TRBV6-3 ASSPIRQSSSYEQY
TRBV5-5 ASSWGQGSNYGYT
TRBV5-4 ASSKPGQGSNEQF
TRBV20-1 SASRGAGELF
TRBV5-4 ASSRNTGLNTEAF
TRBV28 ASRLPLGVLNYGYT
TRBV2 ASSKDRGGTEAF
TRBV7-2 ASSITRMGFEQY
TRBV24-1 ATEGPPLLYNEQF
TRBV21-1 ASSKALWLAGIQETQY
TRBV10-3 AISGEGSNQPQH
TRBV27 ASSLQGAYEQY
TRBV12-3/TRBV12-4 ASSFGGNEQY
TRBV7-9 ASSGLGVMNTEAF
TRBV5-4 ASSLDRGGVEQF
TRBV9 ASSVGQGGEGTEAF
TRBV27 ASSPRGGFLSPLH
TRBV24-1 ATSDLGQGYGYT
TRBV13 ASSLGYPDRGSYEQY
TRBV10-3 AISDRDTTGYT
TRBV7-6 ASSLLGQGNEKLF
TRBV13 ASSNWDRLASSYEQY